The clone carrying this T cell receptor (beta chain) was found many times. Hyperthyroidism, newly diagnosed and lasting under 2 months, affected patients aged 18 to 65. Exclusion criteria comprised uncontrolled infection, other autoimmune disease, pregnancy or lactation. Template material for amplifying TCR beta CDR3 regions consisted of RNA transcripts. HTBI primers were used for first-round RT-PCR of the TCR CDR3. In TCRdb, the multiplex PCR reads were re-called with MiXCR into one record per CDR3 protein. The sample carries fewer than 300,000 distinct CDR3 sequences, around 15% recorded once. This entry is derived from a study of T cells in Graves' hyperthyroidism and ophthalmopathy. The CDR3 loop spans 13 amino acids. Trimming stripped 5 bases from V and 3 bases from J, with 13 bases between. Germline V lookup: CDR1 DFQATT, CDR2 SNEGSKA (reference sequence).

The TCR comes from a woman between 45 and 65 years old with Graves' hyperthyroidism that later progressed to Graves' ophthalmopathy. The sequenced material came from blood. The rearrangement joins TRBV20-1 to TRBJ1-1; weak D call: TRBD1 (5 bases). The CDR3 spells CSAGRALDTEAFF. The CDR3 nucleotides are TGCAGTGCTGGCAGGGCTTTGGACACTGAAGCTTTCTTT.